Below are 25 T cell receptor beta chains sequenced from a single sample in a study of T cell repertoires in cytomegalovirus infection. TCRdb called the reads again in MiXCR, with one record for every CDR3 protein. The sample yields tens of thousands of distinct CDR3 sequences, around 21% seen once. Antigen specificity for these receptors is unknown. This specimen was CD8+ T cells from cultured PBMCs, taken from culture after CMV antigen stimulation. The receptors originated from a human donor in good health (CMV status not recorded). Some clones in this sample may be carry-over from other donors' samples.

This clonotype rates as medium-sized. The chain uses TRBV4-1 and TRBJ1-4; tentative D call: TRBD1 (6 bases). The CDR3 is made up of 14 amino acids. CDR1 MGHRA and CDR2 YSYEKL come from the germline V gene. V was shortened by 7 bases and J by 7 bases, with 16 bases between the two germline ends. CDR3 amino acids: CASKGGARFEKLFF. In DNA form, the CDR3 reads TGCGCCAGCAAGGGGGGCGCAAGGTTTGAAAAACTGTTTTTT.

The chain couples TRBV7-6 to TRBJ2-7, with D possibly being TRBD1 or TRBD2 (5 bases each). Trimming removed 1 base from V and 7 bases from J, with 11 bases in between. The CDR3 spans 13 residues. Germline CDR1 is SGHVS and CDR2 is FNYEAQ. The CDR3, as DNA: TGTGCCAGCAGCTTAGTACTAGGGGAAGAGCAGTACTTC. This encodes CASSLVLGEEQYF.

This chain connects TRBV12-3 or TRBV12-4 to TRBJ1-5; D gene uncertain. This CDR3 contains 14 residues. The germline V and J ends were trimmed by 4 bases and 9 bases, with 16 bases remaining between them. The CDR3 DNA sequence: TGTGCCAGCAGTTCCGTGGGCCCCGCGTCGCCCCAGCATTTT. This codes for CASSSVGPASPQHF.

The V and J genes are TRBV7-9 and TRBJ2-3, with D possibly being TRBD1 (5 bases). The ends were cut back, 1 base at V and 0 bases at J, with 8 bases in the middle. The CDR3 is 15 residues long. The germline CDR1 and CDR2 sequences are SEHNR and FQNEAQ (reference sequence). The CDR3 reads CASSLGTMSTDTQYF. DNA for the CDR3: TGTGCCAGCAGCTTAGGGACAATGAGCACAGATACGCAGTATTTT.

This clonotype occurred many times. The chain links TRBV7-2 to TRBJ1-1, with D unresolved. This CDR3 region has 14 residues. V lost 7 bases and J 6 bases, leaving 18 bases between the germline ends. The germline V gene has CDR1 SGHTA and CDR2 FQGNSA. In DNA form, the CDR3 reads TGTGCCAGCAACTGGTGGGGAGGAGACCCTGAAGCTTTCTTT. It yields the protein CASNWWGGDPEAFF.

This clonotype was counted a few times. The chain uses TRBV14 and TRBJ2-1, with a tentative D call TRBD2 (5 bases). This CDR3 region has 16 residues. V was trimmed by 0 bases and J by 4 bases, leaving 13 bases between them. Germline CDR1 reads SGHDN; CDR2 reads FVKESK. CDR3 DNA: TGTGCCAGCAGCCAAGAACCTGGTACGGGGTACAATGAGCAGTTCTTC. It specifies CASSQEPGTGYNEQFF.

This clonotype came up a few times. The chain is built from TRBV11-2 and TRBJ1-1; D call uncertain. The CDR3 spans 15 residues. In germline, CDR1 is SGHAT, CDR2 FQNNGV. V shed 2 bases and J shed 3 bases, with 13 bases lying between them. The CDR3 sequence is CASSLWEGRDTEAFF. In nucleotides, the CDR3 is TGTGCCAGCAGCTTATGGGAGGGTCGGGACACTGAAGCTTTCTTT. Using reference TRBV11-2 and TRBJ1-1 for the parts outside the CDR3, the full variable domain is EAGVAQSPRYKIIEKRQSVAFWCNPISGHATLYWYQQILGQGPKLLIQFQNNGVVDDSQLPKDRFSAERLKGVDSTLKIQPAKLEDSAVYLCASSLWEGRDTEAFFGQGTRLTVV.

The rearrangement links TRBV19 to TRBJ1-1; no clear D. V dropped 7 bases and J dropped 0 bases, with 9 bases sitting between them. Germline V gene data show CDR1 as LNHDA and CDR2 as SQIVND (reference sequence). This CDR3 spans 13 amino acids. The chain's CDR3 is CASMDVMNTEAFF. CDR3 sequence (DNA): TGTGCCAGTATGGATGTGATGAACACTGAAGCTTTCTTT.

Here the CDR3 reads CATGGGYTF. CDR3 in DNA: TGTGCCACCGGGGGCGGCTACACCTTC. The gene calls are TRBV19 and TRBJ1-2, with TRBD1 as a possible D gene (6 bases). The length of the CDR3 is 9 residues. Trimming cost V 10 bases and J 8 bases, with 8 bases left between them. CDR1 and CDR2 (germline): LNHDA, SQIVND (reference sequence).

The V and J genes are TRBV3-1 and TRBJ1-3; D is undetermined. The CDR3 spans 15 residues. Germline V gene data show CDR1 as LGHDT and CDR2 as YNNKEL (reference sequence). Trimming took 1 base from V and 0 from J, leaving 7 bases between them. The CDR3 loop reads CASSQGAVSGNTIYF. The CDR3 DNA reads as TGTGCCAGCAGCCAAGGGGCAGTCTCTGGAAACACCATATATTTT.

The rearrangement uses TRBV4-1 and TRBJ2-5; D might be TRBD1 (6 bases). V was trimmed by 4 bases and J by 5 bases, leaving 17 bases between them. Looked up from germline, CDR1 is MGHRA and CDR2 is YSYEKL. The CDR3 covers 15 residues. CDR3 bases: TGCGCCAGCAGCCCCTCCAGGGGTCTTCGGGAGACCCAGTACTTC. Translating gives CASSPSRGLRETQYF.

The chain carries TRBV6-2 or TRBV6-3 and TRBJ1-1, with D possibly TRBD1 on 5 matching bases. V was trimmed by 4 bases and J by 4 bases, leaving 13 bases between them. Per germline, CDR1 MNHEY and CDR2 SVGEGT. The CDR3 loop spans 14 amino acids. The CDR3 is CASSFRDGSTEAFF. The CDR3 DNA reads TGTGCCAGCAGTTTTAGGGACGGGAGCACTGAAGCTTTCTTT.

This clonotype showed up just a few times. The rearrangement links TRBV7-9 to TRBJ2-5; D remains unclear. The CDR3 sequence is 16 residues long. Looked up from germline, CDR1 is SEHNR and CDR2 is FQNEAQ (reference sequence). Trimming removed 4 bases at V and 5 bases at J, with 20 bases between. In nucleotides, the CDR3 is TGTGCCAGCAGCTCCCCTCTAGACCTGTCGCGGGAGACCCAGTACTTC. Its protein is CASSSPLDLSRETQYF.

This CDR3 is CASSYSGGLNEQYF. CDR3 coding DNA: TGTGCCAGCAGTTACTCGGGGGGACTGAACGAGCAGTACTTC. The J gene is TRBJ2-7, the V gene TRBV6-5; possible D gene TRBD2, 6 bases. The length of the CDR3 is 14 residues. Germline CDR1 is MNHEY and CDR2 is SVGAGI. The V end lost 0 bases, the J end lost 5 bases, and 11 bases lay between the germline ends.

The gene calls are TRBV7-2 and TRBJ1-5; D remains ambiguous. The CDR3 runs 15 residues. Germline V lookup: CDR1 SGHTA, CDR2 FQGNSA. The V end was cut by 1 base, the J end by 2 bases, with 9 bases between. The CDR3 DNA reads TGTGCCAGCAGCTTAGACCCGGAAGGCAATCAGCCCCAGCATTTT. It translates to CASSLDPEGNQPQHF.

The chain carries TRBV5-6 and TRBJ2-3, with D maybe TRBD1 (5 bases). Germline loops: CDR1 SGHDT, CDR2 YYEEEE. The V end lost 4 bases, the J end lost 5 bases, and 17 bases lay between the germline ends. The CDR3 loop spans 15 amino acids. As DNA, the CDR3 is TGTGCCAGCAGCCTGTTGAAAGGGGCCGAAGATACGCAGTATTTT. This encodes CASSLLKGAEDTQYF.

The chain joins TRBV28 to TRBJ1-1, with D perhaps matching TRBD1 (5 bases). Trimming shortened V by 0 bases and J by 3 bases, and 11 bases separated the two germline ends. Germline values: CDR1 MDHEN, CDR2 SYDVKM. CDR3 length equals 15 residues. The CDR3 coding sequence is TGTGCCAGCAGTTTATGGAGGGACCGATACACTGAAGCTTTCTTT. Amino acids: CASSLWRDRYTEAFF.

A few counts support this clonotype. V usage is TRBV6-6 and J usage is TRBJ1-4; possible D gene TRBD1, 6 bases. The CDR3 is made up of 13 amino acids. The V end was cut by 8 bases, the J end by 8 bases, with 15 bases between. Germline lookup yields CDR1 MNHNY and CDR2 SVGAGI (reference sequence). The chain's CDR3 is CASATGPMEKLFF. CDR3 in DNA: TGTGCCAGCGCAACAGGGCCGATGGAAAAACTGTTTTTT.

The gene calls are TRBV7-2 and TRBJ1-3, with D possibly being TRBD1 (5 bases). CDR1 and CDR2 (germline): SGHTA, FQGNSA. This CDR3 contains 15 residues. V gave up 4 bases and J gave up 0 bases, with 10 bases separating them. The CDR3 region is CASSSDGGSGNTIYF. The CDR3 DNA is TGTGCCAGCAGCTCAGACGGGGGCTCTGGAAACACCATATATTTT. Drawing the rest from reference TRBV7-2 and TRBJ1-3, the complete variable domain is GAGVSQSPSNKVTEKGKDVELRCDPISGHTALYWYRQSLGQGLEFLIYFQGNSAPDKSGLPSDRFSAERTGGSVSTLTIQRTQQEDSAVYLCASSSDGGSGNTIYFGEGSWLTVV.

The table lists this clonotype with a few counts. V gene TRBV2 combines with J gene TRBJ2-1; D possibly matches TRBD1 or TRBD2 (5 bases each). Looked up from germline, CDR1 is SNHLY and CDR2 is FYNNEI. This CDR3 contains 17 residues. V shed 3 bases and J shed 6 bases, with 21 bases lying between them. The CDR3 DNA sequence: TGTGCCAGCAGTGATTACCCTCTTTTTAAGGGGAGCAATGAGCAGTTCTTC. It codes for CASSDYPLFKGSNEQFF.

This clonotype was detected ten times or more. The chain carries TRBV28 and TRBJ1-3; the D is unclear. Per the germline V gene, CDR1 is MDHEN and CDR2 is SYDVKM. V gave up 6 bases and J gave up 0 bases, with 9 bases separating them. This CDR3 is built from 14 residues. The CDR3 reads CASSEGVSGNTIYF. The DNA for the CDR3 is TGTGCCAGCAGCGAGGGAGTCTCTGGAAACACCATATATTTT.

Ten or more counts support this clonotype. The chain carries TRBV7-8 and TRBJ2-1, with no clear D. The length of the CDR3 is 11 residues. V lost 1 base, J lost 8 bases, and 3 bases lay in between. In germline, CDR1 is SGHVS, CDR2 FQNEAQ. This chain's CDR3 is CASSLGDEQFF. DNA of the CDR3: TGTGCCAGCAGCTTAGGGGATGAGCAGTTCTTC. The whole variable domain, remainder taken from reference TRBV7-8 and TRBJ2-1, is GAGVSQSPRYKVAKRGQDVALRCDPISGHVSLFWYQQALGQGPEFLTYFQNEAQLDKSGLPSDRFFAERPEGSVSTLKIQRTQQEDSAVYLCASSLGDEQFFGPGTRLTVL.

This rearrangement joins TRBV12-3 or TRBV12-4 to TRBJ1-2; D might be TRBD1 (5 bases). This CDR3 contains 13 residues. Trimming pared 3 bases from V and 2 bases from J, leaving 7 bases between. CDR3 DNA: TGTGCCAGCAGTTTGGGACTAAACTATGGCTACACCTTC. This gives the protein CASSLGLNYGYTF.

This clonotype was observed a handful of times. The chain employs TRBV2 and TRBJ1-4, with unresolved D. Germline CDR1 and CDR2: SNHLY and FYNNEI. Trimming cost V 3 bases and J 5 bases, with 16 bases left between them. This CDR3 has 16 amino acids. CDR3 residues: CASSDGRSTGNEKLFF. For the CDR3, the DNA is TGTGCCAGCAGTGACGGTCGCTCAACCGGCAATGAAAAACTGTTTTTT.

This clonotype was detected a few times. V is TRBV4-1 and J is TRBJ2-7; the match to TRBD1 covers 7 bases. This CDR3 is 15 amino acids long. With V trimmed by 0 bases and J by 3 bases, 5 bases remained unmatched. Per germline, CDR1 MGHRA and CDR2 YSYEKL. CDR3 nucleotide sequence: TGCGCCAGCAGCCAAGATTTCGGGGACAGCTACGAGCAGTACTTC. It encodes CASSQDFGDSYEQYF.